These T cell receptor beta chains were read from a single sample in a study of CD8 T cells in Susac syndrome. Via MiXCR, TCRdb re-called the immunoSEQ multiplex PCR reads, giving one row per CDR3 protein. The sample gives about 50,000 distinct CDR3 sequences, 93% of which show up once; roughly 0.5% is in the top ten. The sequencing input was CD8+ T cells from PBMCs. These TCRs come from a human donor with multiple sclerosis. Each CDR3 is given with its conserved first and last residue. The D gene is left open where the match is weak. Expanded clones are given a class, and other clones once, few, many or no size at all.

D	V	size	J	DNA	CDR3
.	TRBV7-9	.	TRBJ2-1	TGTGCCAGCAGCTTAGTACAGGGCATTGCGGCGCAGTTCTTC	CASSLVQGIAAQFF
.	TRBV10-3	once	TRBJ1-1	TGTGCCATCAGTGAGTCAGGCTCGGGCACTGAAGCTTTCTTT	CAISESGSGTEAFF
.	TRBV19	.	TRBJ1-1	TGTGCCAGTAGTATTTATCAGGAAGTAACTGAAGCTTTCTTT	CASSIYQEVTEAFF
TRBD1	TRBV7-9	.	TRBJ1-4	TGTGCCAGCAGCTTATGGGCAGGGGGAAGAGCTAATGAAAAACTGTTTTTT	CASSLWAGGRANEKLFF
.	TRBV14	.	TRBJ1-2	TGTGCCAGCAGCCAAGCCCGGACCCTCGCTAACTATGGCTACACCTTC	CASSQARTLANYGYTF
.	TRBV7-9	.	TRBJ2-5	TGTGCCAGCAGCTTAGACGGGGAAGAGACCCAGTACTTC	CASSLDGEETQYF
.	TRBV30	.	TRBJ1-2	TGTGCCTGGAGGCGGGACACTATAAACTATGGCTACACCTTC	CAWRRDTINYGYTF
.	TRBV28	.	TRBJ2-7	TGTGCCAGCAGTTTCCCACAGACATCCTACGAGCAGTACTTC	CASSFPQTSYEQYF
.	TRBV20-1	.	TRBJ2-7	TGCAGTGCTAGAGATCGAATGGCCTCCGGAGGCGAGCAGTACTTC	CSARDRMASGGEQYF
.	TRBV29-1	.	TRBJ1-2	TGCAGCGTTGAAGGCTGGCCAGCTAACTATGGCTACACCTTC	CSVEGWPANYGYTF
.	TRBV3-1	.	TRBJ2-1	TGTGCCAGCAGCCAATCAGGCCCTGAGGAAAATGAGCAGTTCTTC	CASSQSGPEENEQFF
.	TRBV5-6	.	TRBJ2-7	TGTGCCAGCAGGGAGGAGGGGGGGGCTGGCTCCGAGCAGTACTTC	CASREEGGAGSEQYF
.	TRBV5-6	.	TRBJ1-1	TGTGCCAGCAGCCTAGGGGACAACTTGAACACTGAAGCTTTCTTT	CASSLGDNLNTEAFF
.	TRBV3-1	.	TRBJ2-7	TGTGCCAGCAGCCAAGATCAGGGTGGAAGGGACGAGCAGTACTTC	CASSQDQGGRDEQYF
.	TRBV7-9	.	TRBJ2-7	TGTGCCAGCAGCTTAAGTTATGGGCTAACCTACGAGCAGTACTTC	CASSLSYGLTYEQYF
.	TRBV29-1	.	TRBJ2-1	TGCAGCTCCCAATTTACTTACAATGAGCAGTTCTTC	CSSQFTYNEQFF
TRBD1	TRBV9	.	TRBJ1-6	TGTGCCAGCAGCGTAGAAAAGGCTAGCGGGACAGATAATTCACCCCTCCACTTT	CASSVEKASGTDNSPLHF
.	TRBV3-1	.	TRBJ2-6	TGTGCCAGCAGCCACTTCGGACCCCGGGCTGGGGGGGCCAACGTCCTGACTTTC	CASSHFGPRAGGANVLTF
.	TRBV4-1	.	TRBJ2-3	TGCGCCAGCAGCCAAGATCGGGATACGCAGTATTTT	CASSQDRDTQYF
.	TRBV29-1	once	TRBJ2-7	TGCAGCGTTTCCGATTACTACGAGCAGTACTTC	CSVSDYYEQYF
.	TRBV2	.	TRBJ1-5	TGTGCCAGCAGTGAGGGTGTCGGGGGTGGCAATCAGCCCCAGCATTTT	CASSEGVGGGNQPQHF
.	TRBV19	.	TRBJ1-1	TGTGCCAGTAACTTGAACACTGAAGCTTTCTTT	CASNLNTEAFF
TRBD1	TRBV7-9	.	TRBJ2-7	TGTGCCAGCAGCTTTAGACAGGGGAAATACGAGCAGTACTTC	CASSFRQGKYEQYF
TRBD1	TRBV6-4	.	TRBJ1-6	TGTGCCAGCAGTGACCGAACAGGGGGGAATTCACCCCTCCACTTT	CASSDRTGGNSPLHF
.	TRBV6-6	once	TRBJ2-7	TGTGCCACTGGGTACTACGAGCAGTACTTC	CATGYYEQYF
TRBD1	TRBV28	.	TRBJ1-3	TGTGCCAGCAGTCCCTCCGGGACAGGGTCTGGAAACACCATATATTTT	CASSPSGTGSGNTIYF
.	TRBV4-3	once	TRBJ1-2	TGCGCCAGCAGCCAAGAAAGGTCGCACTCTAACTATGGCTACACCTTC	CASSQERSHSNYGYTF
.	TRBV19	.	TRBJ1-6	TGTGCCAGTAGTATGGCCGGGACCTTAAACAATTCACCCCTCCACTTT	CASSMAGTLNNSPLHF
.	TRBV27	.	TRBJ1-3	TGTGCCAGCAGTTTATCGACGGGTCCGGGAAACACCATATATTTT	CASSLSTGPGNTIYF
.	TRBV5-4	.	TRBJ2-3	TGTGCCAGCACTTTATTTGGGACATCTACCAATACGCAGTATTTT	CASTLFGTSTNTQYF
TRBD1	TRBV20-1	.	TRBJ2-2	TGCAGTGCTAGAGATCCAGGACAGGGGGCAGCGGACACCGGGGAGCTGTTTTTT	CSARDPGQGAADTGELFF
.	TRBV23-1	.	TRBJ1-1	TGCGCCAGCAGTTCCCCAGGGATTGTAGGGGGTTTGATCGGGAACACTGAAGCTTTCTTT	CASSSPGIVGGLIGNTEAFF
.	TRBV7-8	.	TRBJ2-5	TGTGCCAGCAGCCACTCAGAGACCCAGTACTTC	CASSHSETQYF
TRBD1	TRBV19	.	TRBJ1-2	TGTGCCAGTAGACCGACAGGGGAGTACGGCTACACCTTC	CASRPTGEYGYTF